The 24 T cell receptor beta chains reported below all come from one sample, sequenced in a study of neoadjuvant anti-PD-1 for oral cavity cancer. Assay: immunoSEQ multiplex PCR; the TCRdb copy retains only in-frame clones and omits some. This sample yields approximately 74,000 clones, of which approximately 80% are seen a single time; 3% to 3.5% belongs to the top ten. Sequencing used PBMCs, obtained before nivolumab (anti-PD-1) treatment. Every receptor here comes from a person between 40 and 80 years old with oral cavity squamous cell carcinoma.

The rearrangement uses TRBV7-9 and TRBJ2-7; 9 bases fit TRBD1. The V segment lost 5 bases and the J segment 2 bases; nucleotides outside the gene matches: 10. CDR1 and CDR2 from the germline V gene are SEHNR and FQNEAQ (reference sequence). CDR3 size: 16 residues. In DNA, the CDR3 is TGTGCCAGCAGCCACTTAACGGGACAGGGCACCTACGAGCAGTACTTC. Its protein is CASSHLTGQGTYEQYF.

The CDR3 sequence is CASSTLGTSTDTQYF. CDR3 nucleotides: TGTGCCAGCAGCACCCTCGGGACTAGCACAGATACGCAGTATTTT. V usage is TRBV5-6 and J usage is TRBJ2-3; perhaps TRBD2 as D (6 bases). There are 15 residues in the CDR3. V was shortened by 4 bases and J by 0 bases, with 12 bases between the two germline ends. Germline lookup yields CDR1 SGHDT and CDR2 YYEEEE.

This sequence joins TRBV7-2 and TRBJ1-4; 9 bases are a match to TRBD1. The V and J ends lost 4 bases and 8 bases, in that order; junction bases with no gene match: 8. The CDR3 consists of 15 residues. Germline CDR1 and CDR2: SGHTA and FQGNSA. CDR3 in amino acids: CASSSGQGSREKLFF. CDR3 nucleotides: TGTGCCAGCAGCTCCGGACAGGGGAGTCGCGAAAAACTGTTTTTT.

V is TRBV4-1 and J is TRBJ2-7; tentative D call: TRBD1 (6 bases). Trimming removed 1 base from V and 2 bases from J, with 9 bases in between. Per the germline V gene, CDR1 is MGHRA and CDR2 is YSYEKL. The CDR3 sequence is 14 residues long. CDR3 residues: CASSQVAGAYEQYF. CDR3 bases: TGCGCCAGCAGCCAAGTGGCAGGGGCCTACGAGCAGTACTTC.

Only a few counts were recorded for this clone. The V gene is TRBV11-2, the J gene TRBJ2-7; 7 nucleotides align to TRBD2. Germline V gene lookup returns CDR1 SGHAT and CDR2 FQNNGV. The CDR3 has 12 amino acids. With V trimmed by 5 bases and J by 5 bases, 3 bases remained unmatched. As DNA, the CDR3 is TGTGCCAGCAGCGGGGGGGGTGACGAGCAGTACTTC. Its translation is CASSGGGDEQYF. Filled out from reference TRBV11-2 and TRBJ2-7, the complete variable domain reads EAGVAQSPRYKIIEKRQSVAFWCNPISGHATLYWYQQILGQGPKLLIQFQNNGVVDDSQLPKDRFSAERLKGVDSTLKIQPAKLEDSAVYLCASSGGGDEQYFGPGTRLTVT.

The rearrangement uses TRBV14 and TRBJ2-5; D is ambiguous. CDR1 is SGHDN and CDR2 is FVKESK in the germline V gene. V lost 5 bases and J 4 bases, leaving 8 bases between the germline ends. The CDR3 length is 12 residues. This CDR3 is CASSKTGETQYF. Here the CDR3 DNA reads TGTGCCAGCAGCAAGACCGGAGAGACCCAGTACTTC.

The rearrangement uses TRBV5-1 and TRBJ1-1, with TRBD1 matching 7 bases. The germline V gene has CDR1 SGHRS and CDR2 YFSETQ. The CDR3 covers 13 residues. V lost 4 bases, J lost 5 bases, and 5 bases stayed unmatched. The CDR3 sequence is CASSTRQGTEAFF. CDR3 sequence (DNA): TGCGCCAGCAGCACCCGACAGGGAACTGAAGCTTTCTTT.

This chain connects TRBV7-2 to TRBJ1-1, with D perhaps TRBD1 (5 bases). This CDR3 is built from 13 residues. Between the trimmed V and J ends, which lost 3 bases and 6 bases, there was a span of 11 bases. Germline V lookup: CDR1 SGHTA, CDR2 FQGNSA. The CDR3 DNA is TGTGCCAGCAGCTTCGGGGGAGGAGCTGAAGCTTTCTTT. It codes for CASSFGGGAEAFF.

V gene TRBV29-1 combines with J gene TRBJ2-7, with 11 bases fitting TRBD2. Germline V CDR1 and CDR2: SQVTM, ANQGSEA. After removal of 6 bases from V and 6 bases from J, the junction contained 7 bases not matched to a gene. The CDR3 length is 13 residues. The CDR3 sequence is CSVIAGGPSEQYF. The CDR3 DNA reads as TGCAGCGTAATAGCGGGAGGGCCGAGCGAGCAGTACTTC.

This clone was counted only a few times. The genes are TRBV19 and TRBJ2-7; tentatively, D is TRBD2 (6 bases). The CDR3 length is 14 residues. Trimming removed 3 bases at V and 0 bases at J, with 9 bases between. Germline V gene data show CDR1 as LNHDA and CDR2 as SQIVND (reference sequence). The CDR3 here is CASSIQGGSYEQYF. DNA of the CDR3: TGTGCCAGTAGTATCCAGGGAGGCTCCTACGAGCAGTACTTC.

The CDR3 DNA reads as TGCGCCAGCAGCTTGGAGCTGTATGGTACAGATACGCAGTATTTT. It is translated as CASSLELYGTDTQYF. The rearrangement joins TRBV5-1 to TRBJ2-3; D is uncertain. The V gene's germline CDR1 is SGHRS and CDR2 YFSETQ. The V end lost 0 bases, the J end lost 3 bases, and 11 bases lay between the germline ends. This CDR3 has 15 residues. Full variable domain (missing parts from reference TRBV5-1 and TRBJ2-3): KAGVTQTPRYLIKTRGQQVTLSCSPISGHRSVSWYQQTPGQGLQFLFEYFSETQRNKGNFPGRFSGRQFSNSRSEMNVSTLELGDSALYLCASSLELYGTDTQYFGPGTRLTVL.

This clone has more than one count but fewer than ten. The CDR3 DNA sequence: TGTGCCAGCACCCCCCGTGAGGCGGGAGCCGAGCAGTTCTTC. This translates into CASTPREAGAEQFF. This chain joins TRBV6-5 and TRBJ2-1, with 7 bases identical to TRBD2. Germline values: CDR1 MNHEY, CDR2 SVGAGI. The V gene end was trimmed by 7 bases and the J gene end by 10 bases; junction bases not matched to a gene: 13. The CDR3 consists of 14 residues.

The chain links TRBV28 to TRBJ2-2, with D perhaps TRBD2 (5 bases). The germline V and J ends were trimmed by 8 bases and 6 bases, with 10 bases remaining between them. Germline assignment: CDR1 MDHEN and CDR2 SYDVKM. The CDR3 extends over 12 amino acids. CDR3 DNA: TGTGCCAGCGAGGGAAACCCCGGGGAGCTGTTTTTT. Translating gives CASEGNPGELFF.

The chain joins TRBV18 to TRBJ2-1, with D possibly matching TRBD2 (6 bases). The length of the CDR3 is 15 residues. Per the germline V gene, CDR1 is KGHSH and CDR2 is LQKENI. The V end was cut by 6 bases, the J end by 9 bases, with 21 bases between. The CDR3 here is CASSPGTRGTGEQFF. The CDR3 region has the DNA TGTGCCAGCTCGCCTGGGACTCGGGGGACTGGTGAGCAGTTCTTC.

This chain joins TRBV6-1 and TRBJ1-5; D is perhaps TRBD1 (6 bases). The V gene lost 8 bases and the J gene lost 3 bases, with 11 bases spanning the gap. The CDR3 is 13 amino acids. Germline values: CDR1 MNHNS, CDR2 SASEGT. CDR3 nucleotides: TGTGCCAGCGATACAGGGAACAATCAGCCCCAGCATTTT. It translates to CASDTGNNQPQHF.

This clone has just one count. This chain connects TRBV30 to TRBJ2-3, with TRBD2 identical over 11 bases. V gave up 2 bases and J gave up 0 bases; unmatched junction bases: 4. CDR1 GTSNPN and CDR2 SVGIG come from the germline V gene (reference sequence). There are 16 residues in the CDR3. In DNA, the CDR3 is TGTGCCTGGAGTCAGACTAGCGGGATTAGCACAGATACGCAGTATTTT. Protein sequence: CAWSQTSGISTDTQYF.

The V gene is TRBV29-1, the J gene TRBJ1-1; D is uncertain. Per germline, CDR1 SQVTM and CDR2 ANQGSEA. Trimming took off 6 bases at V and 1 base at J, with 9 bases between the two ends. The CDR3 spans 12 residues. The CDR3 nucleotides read TGCAGCGTCGTTGACGGGAACACTGAAGCTTTCTTT. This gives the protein CSVVDGNTEAFF. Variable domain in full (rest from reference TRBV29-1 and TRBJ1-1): SAVISQKPSRDICQRGTSLTIQCQVDSQVTMMFWYRQQPGQSLTLIATANQGSEATYESGFVIDKFPISRPNLTFSTLTVSNMSPEDSSIYLCSVVDGNTEAFFGQGTRLTVV.

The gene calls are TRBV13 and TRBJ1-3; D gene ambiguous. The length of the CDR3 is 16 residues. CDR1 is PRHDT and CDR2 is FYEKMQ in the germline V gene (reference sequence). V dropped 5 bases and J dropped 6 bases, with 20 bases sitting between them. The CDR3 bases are TGTGCCAGCAGCCGGCTTGCGTCCGGTAGGGAAAACACCATATATTTT. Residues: CASSRLASGRENTIYF.

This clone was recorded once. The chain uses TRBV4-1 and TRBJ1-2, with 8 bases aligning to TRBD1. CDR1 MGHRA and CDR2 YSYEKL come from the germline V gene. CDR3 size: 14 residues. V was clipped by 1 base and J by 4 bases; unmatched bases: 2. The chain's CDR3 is CASSQGQGPYGYTF. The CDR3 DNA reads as TGCGCCAGCAGCCAAGGACAGGGGCCCTATGGCTACACCTTC.

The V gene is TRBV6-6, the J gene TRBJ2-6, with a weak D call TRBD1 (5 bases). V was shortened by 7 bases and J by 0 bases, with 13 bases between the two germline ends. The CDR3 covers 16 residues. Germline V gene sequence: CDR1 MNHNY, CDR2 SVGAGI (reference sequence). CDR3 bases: TGTGCCAGCACCGGCGCAGGACACTCTGGGGCCAACGTCCTGACTTTC. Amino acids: CASTGAGHSGANVLTF.

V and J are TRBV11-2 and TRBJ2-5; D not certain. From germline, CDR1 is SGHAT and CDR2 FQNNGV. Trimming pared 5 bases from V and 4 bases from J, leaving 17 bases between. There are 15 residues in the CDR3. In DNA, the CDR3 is TGTGCCAGCAGCGAGAGTAGGGCAATAGGAGAGACCCAGTACTTC. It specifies CASSESRAIGETQYF. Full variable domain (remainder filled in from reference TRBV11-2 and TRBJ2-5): EAGVAQSPRYKIIEKRQSVAFWCNPISGHATLYWYQQILGQGPKLLIQFQNNGVVDDSQLPKDRFSAERLKGVDSTLKIQPAKLEDSAVYLCASSESRAIGETQYFGPGTRLLVL.

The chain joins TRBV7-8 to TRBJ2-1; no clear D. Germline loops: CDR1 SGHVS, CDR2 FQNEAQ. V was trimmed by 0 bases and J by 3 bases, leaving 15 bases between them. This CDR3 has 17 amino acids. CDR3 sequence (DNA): TGTGCCAGCAGCTTAGCGGATGGGGTACTGGGCTACAATGAGCAGTTCTTC. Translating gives CASSLADGVLGYNEQFF.

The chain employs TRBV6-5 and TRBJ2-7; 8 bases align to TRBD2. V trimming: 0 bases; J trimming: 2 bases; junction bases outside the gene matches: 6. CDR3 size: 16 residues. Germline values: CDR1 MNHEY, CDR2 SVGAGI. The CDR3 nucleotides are TGTGCCAGCAGTTACTCGATAACTAGCGGTACCTACGAGCAGTACTTC. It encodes CASSYSITSGTYEQYF.

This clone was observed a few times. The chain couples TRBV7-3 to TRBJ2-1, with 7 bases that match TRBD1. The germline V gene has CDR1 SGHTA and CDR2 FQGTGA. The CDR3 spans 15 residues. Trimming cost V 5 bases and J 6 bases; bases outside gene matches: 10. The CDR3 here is CASSPSRQGGNEQFF. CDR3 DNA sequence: TGTGCCAGCAGCCCGAGTAGACAGGGTGGCAATGAGCAGTTCTTC. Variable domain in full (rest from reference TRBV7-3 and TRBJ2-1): GAGVSQTPSNKVTEKGKYVELRCDPISGHTALYWYRQSLGQGPEFLIYFQGTGAADDSGLPNDRFFAVRPEGSVSTLKIQRTERGDSAVYLCASSPSRQGGNEQFFGPGTRLTVL.